Listed below are T cell receptor beta chains from one sample, sequenced in a study of shared clonotypes between healthy human individuals. Here immunoSEQ multiplex PCR was the method, and the copy in TCRdb shows in-frame clones only, minus some. Here the sample spans under 1 million clones, more than 85% being singletons. Sample: naive CD8+ T cells sorted from blood. These receptors were taken from a young man in good health. CDR3s include the opening cysteine and the closing phenylalanine or tryptophan. A D gene is named only where the DNA matches it firmly. Some rows mark clone size as missing; the rest say once, few, many or name a class of expanded clone.

- few TRBJ2-2 TRBV27 CASSLGAVLPGELFF TGTGCCAGCAGTTTAGGGGCAGTTCTTCCCGGGGAGCTGTTTTTT
- - TRBJ2-7 TRBV4-2 CASSQEEDYEQYF TGTGCCAGCAGCCAAGAGGAGGACTACGAGCAGTACTTC
- - TRBJ1-1 TRBV7-9 CASSLGSLKNTEAFF TGTGCCAGCAGCTTGGGCAGCCTAAAGAACACTGAAGCTTTCTTT
- - TRBJ1-2 TRBV10-2 CASSEPLRGGYTF TGCGCCAGCAGTGAGCCCCTAAGGGGTGGCTACACCTTC
- - TRBJ1-5 TRBV5-8 CASSGGGGQPQHF TGTGCCAGCAGTGGGGGCGGCGGGCAGCCCCAGCATTTT
- - TRBJ1-5 TRBV6-5 CASSYSGVNQPQHF TGTGCCAGCAGTTACTCAGGGGTCAATCAGCCCCAGCATTTT
- - TRBJ2-4 TRBV7-2 CASSLAGGRNNIQYF TGTGCCAGCAGCTTAGCGGGGGGCAGGAATAACATTCAGTACTTC
- - TRBJ2-6 TRBV6-1 CASSERWSGANVLTF TGTGCCAGCAGTGAAAGGTGGTCCGGGGCCAACGTCCTGACTTTC
- - TRBJ2-7 TRBV7-5 CVRSPTSFSYEQYF TGTGTCAGAAGCCCTACAAGCTTCTCCTACGAGCAGTACTTC
- - TRBJ2-3 TRBV27 CASSLSTGSNTQYF TGTGCCAGCAGTTTAAGTACAGGTTCAAATACGCAGTATTTT
- - TRBJ1-4 TRBV5-1 CASSLAYGDQGEKLFF TGCGCCAGCAGCTTGGCCTACGGGGACCAGGGTGAAAAACTGTTTTTT
- once TRBJ2-1 TRBV9 CASSALGGEPNEQFF TGTGCCAGCAGCGCCTTGGGCGGGGAGCCCAATGAGCAGTTCTTC
- - TRBJ2-7 TRBV27 CASSPIGGEVGYEQYF TGTGCCAGCAGTCCAATAGGGGGGGAGGTTGGCTACGAGCAGTACTTC
TRBD1 - TRBJ2-3 TRBV6-9 CASSRDRERTDTQYF TGTGCCAGCAGTCGGGACAGGGAAAGGACAGATACGCAGTATTTT
TRBD2 - TRBJ2-7 TRBV7-6 CASSLTGGPIEQYF TGTGCCAGCAGCTTAACGGGAGGGCCAATCGAGCAGTACTTC
TRBD1 - TRBJ2-7 TRBV7-2 CASSLERDSYEQYF TGTGCCAGCAGCTTAGAGAGGGACAGCTACGAGCAGTACTTC
TRBD1 - TRBJ1-5 TRBV7-8 CASSLGPQGDGNREPQHF TGTGCCAGCAGCTTAGGCCCCCAGGGGGATGGAAACAGGGAGCCCCAGCATTTT
TRBD2 - TRBJ2-7 TRBV2 CASMPRLAGGGTYEQYF TGTGCCAGCATGCCCCGACTAGCGGGAGGAGGGACCTACGAGCAGTACTTC
TRBD2 - TRBJ2-3 TRBV6-6 CASSLSGREQTQYF TGTGCCAGCAGCCTCAGCGGGAGAGAGCAAACGCAGTATTTT
- few TRBJ1-1 TRBV28 CASSFRDTEGEAFF TGTGCCAGCAGTTTCCGGGATACGGAGGGTGAAGCTTTCTTT
- - TRBJ2-1 TRBV5-6 CASSLVAGPGSINEQFF TGTGCCAGCAGCTTGGTAGCCGGACCGGGATCGATAAATGAGCAGTTCTTC
- - TRBJ1-1 TRBV28 CASRGVNTEAFF TGTGCCAGCCGCGGGGTGAACACTGAAGCTTTCTTT
- - TRBJ2-1 TRBV9 CASGLGGNEQFF TGTGCCAGCGGCCTCGGGGGTAATGAGCAGTTCTTC
TRBD1 - TRBJ2-7 TRBV29-1 CSVEGTGNEQYF TGCAGCGTTGAAGGGACAGGGAACGAGCAGTACTTC
- - TRBJ2-7 TRBV6-1 CASSEVGSAYSYEQYF TGTGCCAGCAGTGAAGTAGGTAGCGCTTACTCCTACGAGCAGTACTTC
- - TRBJ1-4 TRBV9 CASSPLGRVGEKLFF TGTGCCAGCAGTCCCCTCGGGCGCGTCGGTGAAAAACTGTTTTTT
TRBD1 - TRBJ1-5 TRBV27 CASRPQGASQPQHF TGTGCCAGCAGGCCTCAGGGGGCGAGTCAGCCCCAGCATTTT
TRBD1 - TRBJ2-7 TRBV7-9 CASSPRTGGYEQYF TGTGCCAGCAGCCCTCGGACAGGGGGCTACGAGCAGTACTTC
- - TRBJ2-5 TRBV2 CASKAWASQETQYF TGTGCCAGCAAAGCGTGGGCCAGCCAAGAGACCCAGTACTTC
TRBD1 - TRBJ2-7 TRBV5-4 CASSLVGQTYEQYF TGTGCCAGCAGCTTGGTGGGACAGACCTACGAGCAGTACTTC
TRBD1 - TRBJ1-5 TRBV27 CASSPRDRVNQPQHF TGTGCCAGCAGTCCGAGGGACAGGGTCAATCAGCCCCAGCATTTT
TRBD2 - TRBJ2-1 TRBV4-1 CASSKAGAQSSYNEQFF TGCGCCAGCAGCAAAGCGGGAGCCCAGAGCTCCTACAATGAGCAGTTCTTC
TRBD2 - TRBJ2-1 TRBV29-1 CSVEGLAGGFVGYNEQFF TGCAGCGTCGAAGGACTAGCGGGAGGTTTTGTGGGCTACAATGAGCAGTTCTTC
TRBD2 - TRBJ2-7 TRBV29-1 CSVARGDSYEQYF TGCAGCGTCGCCCGGGGGGACTCCTACGAGCAGTACTTC
TRBD2 - TRBJ2-1 TRBV28 CASSLTLKTSVDNEQFF TGTGCCAGCAGTTTGACTCTTAAGACTAGCGTGGACAATGAGCAGTTCTTC
- - TRBJ1-2 TRBV5-1 CASSLGRSDGYTF TGCGCCAGCAGCTTGGGTCGCAGTGATGGCTACACCTTC
TRBD2 - TRBJ2-3 TRBV14 CASSQDFRLASTDTQYF TGTGCCAGCAGCCAAGATTTTAGACTAGCAAGCACAGATACGCAGTATTTT
- - TRBJ2-5 TRBV9 CASSGQGVVETQYF TGTGCCAGCAGCGGCCAGGGTGTAGTAGAGACCCAGTACTTC
TRBD2 - TRBJ2-2 TRBV7-6 CASSLAGSGTGELFF TGTGCCAGCAGCCTAGCGGGTAGCGGGACCGGGGAGCTGTTTTTT
- - TRBJ2-1 TRBV5-4 CASSLKGVVNEQFF TGTGCCAGCAGCTTGAAGGGGGTAGTCAATGAGCAGTTCTTC
TRBD2 once TRBJ2-7 TRBV13 CASSLDSGRSYEQYF TGTGCCAGCAGCTTAGATAGCGGGAGATCCTACGAGCAGTACTTC
- once TRBJ1-2 TRBV5-4 CASSFKGREIYGYTF TGTGCCAGCAGCTTTAAGGGCAGGGAGATCTATGGCTACACCTTC
- - TRBJ2-5 TRBV7-9 CASSFPPQETQYF TGTGCCAGCAGCTTCCCTCCCCAAGAGACCCAGTACTTC
- - TRBJ1-4 TRBV7-9 CASSLGHEKLFF TGTGCCAGCAGCTTAGGGCACGAAAAACTGTTTTTT
- few TRBJ2-7 TRBV7-9 CASSTPSTGQYF TGTGCCAGCAGCACGCCCTCAACGGGGCAGTACTTC
TRBD2 - TRBJ2-1 TRBV29-1 CSVEIPGTSGRNEQFF TGCAGCGTTGAAATCCCGGGGACTAGCGGGAGGAATGAGCAGTTCTTC
- once TRBJ1-1 TRBV27 CASSLFGNTEAFF TGTGCCAGCAGTTTATTCGGGAACACTGAAGCTTTCTTT
- - TRBJ1-1 TRBV9 CASADGAGTEAFF TGTGCCAGTGCGGACGGGGCTGGCACTGAAGCTTTCTTT
TRBD1 - TRBJ2-1 TRBV9 CASSVHRDRVEAANEQFF TGTGCCAGCAGCGTTCACCGGGACAGGGTAGAGGCTGCCAATGAGCAGTTCTTC
TRBD1 - TRBJ1-2 TRBV27 CASSLSTGAGYGYTF TGTGCCAGCAGTTTATCGACAGGGGCGGGCTATGGCTACACCTTC
- few TRBJ2-7 TRBV5-4 CASSPGGDEQYF TGTGCCAGCAGCCCCGGAGGGGACGAGCAGTACTTC
- - TRBJ2-3 TRBV11-3 CASSSPGLGSTDTQYF TGTGCCAGCAGCTCCCCGGGCCTCGGGAGCACAGATACGCAGTATTTT
- - TRBJ2-7 TRBV1 CTSSQEGSGLGLYEQYF TGCACCAGCAGCCAAGAAGGGTCGGGACTAGGGCTCTACGAGCAGTACTTC
- - TRBJ2-7 TRBV29-1 CSVEDRGESHEQYF TGCAGCGTTGAAGATCGAGGGGAATCCCACGAGCAGTACTTC
- - TRBJ2-1 TRBV7-9 CAGGMGPLYNEQFF TGTGCCGGGGGGATGGGACCCTTGTACAATGAGCAGTTCTTC
- - TRBJ2-4 TRBV25-1 CASSESGAEAKNIQYF TGTGCCAGCAGTGAATCTGGGGCTGAAGCCAAAAACATTCAGTACTTC
- - TRBJ2-3 TRBV28 CASPFRDLTDTQYF TGTGCCAGCCCTTTCCGGGACCTCACAGATACGCAGTATTTT
TRBD2 - TRBJ2-1 TRBV5-6 CASSLSDTSVFEQFF TGTGCCAGCAGCTTGTCCGATACTAGCGTGTTTGAGCAGTTCTTC
- - TRBJ2-1 TRBV29-1 CSVELSPARGQFF TGCAGCGTTGAATTGTCTCCAGCGCGGGGGCAGTTCTTC
- - TRBJ2-1 TRBV10-3 CAISEAEGGNEQFF TGTGCCATCAGTGAGGCGGAAGGAGGCAATGAGCAGTTCTTC